This T cell receptor (beta chain) was obtained from a study of metastatic and nonmetastatic thyroid tumors (dated by TCRdb to about 2020). General notes on the study: Repertoires were compared across peripheral blood and tumor or nodule tissue samples from malignant and benign thyroid patients.

This clone was detected ten times or more. The antigen it recognizes is unknown. The record has no base qualities; no much larger clone is one base away. The library was obtained by PCR. Data came from an Illumina HiSeq 4000. High-throughput sequencing was used to profile the TCR beta-chain CDR3 region of every patient. The source study handled its data this way. Drawing on CDR3 differences between clinicopathological groups, the researchers built a classifier meant to tell apart patients with distant-metastatic papillary thyroid cancer. The Shannon index was used to measure repertoire diversity, and the Morisita-Horn index was used to measure how similar tumor and blood repertoires were. The raw public reads went through TCRdb reprocessing: fastp at Q25, MiXCR clone calling, in-frame beta chains kept. The V and J calls and clone size are TCRdb's, not the authors'. In all, the sample holds tens of thousands of clones, and roughly a sixth of those were seen once. Roughly 6.2% of the sample lies in the top ten.

General findings and caveats noted by the study authors: In both blood and tumor samples, TCR beta diversity was reported to be significantly higher in malignant tumors than in benign nodules.

Before undergoing thyroid surgery, none of the patients had been given any kind of treatment. Using T-cell receptor beta sequencing, the researchers looked back retrospectively at clinical samples from patients, gathered between about 2012 and 2019. The CDR3 contains 14 residues, cysteine and phenylalanine counted. Just the 42-base CDR3 DNA is kept, in frame starting at base 1. CDR1 is given as GTSNPN and CDR2 as SVGIG, both from the germline V gene (reference sequence). Trimming at the junction amounts to 1 base on V and 4 bases on J, and the germline ends lie 10 bases apart. Sequenced sample: blood. This clonotype was sampled from a male donor with papillary thyroid cancer or a benign thyroid nodule (not recorded which). Some clones in this sample may be carry-over from other donors' samples. The rearrangement combines TRBV30 with TRBJ2-2; the D gene is not confidently resolved. Here the CDR3 is given as CAWSGTQFTGELFF. The DNA reads as follows: TGTGCCTGGAGTGGGACCCAATTCACCGGGGAGCTGTTTTTT. With the portions outside the CDR3 filled from the reference TRBV30 and TRBJ2-2 genes, the complete variable region becomes SQTIHQWPATLVQPVGSPLSLECTVEGTSNPNLYWYRQAAGRGLQLLFYSVGIGQISSEVPQNLSASRPQDRQFILSSKKLLLSDSGFYLCAWSGTQFTGELFFGEGSRLTVL.